This paragraph reports one TCR beta chain. Its cognate antigen has yet to be identified. No base quality values were provided; no much bigger clone lies one nucleotide off. This entry belongs to a study of cytomegalovirus exposure and HLA in healthy donors (dated by TCRdb to about 2017). About the investigation overall: According to a later analysis, one platform produced both the roughly 110 validation repertoires and the approximately 600 repertoires of the first cohort. To predict cytomegalovirus infection status, the study combined high-throughput TCR immunosequencing, statistical association of individual TCRs with disease status, and machine learning. A separate validation cohort of over 95 different subjects was used in addition to the 666-subject first cohort. The study was designed to test whether signatures of past pathogen exposure could be identified by cataloging public T cell receptors.

Points the paper makes about the study in general: In vitro tests confirmed that a few of the cytomegalovirus-associated TCR beta chains recognize cytomegalovirus antigens. Across donors, most TCR sequences were observed very rarely, whereas some public TCRs were present in many individuals. Cytomegalovirus status was reported to be diagnosed by the classifier with high specificity and sensitivity in both the original and validation cohorts. In a later analysis, TCRs clustered in the first cohort were found to also tend to co-occur in the approximately 110 validation repertoires, with 90% to 95% of cluster scores above 0. A later analysis had no HLA typing for the validation cohort, so co-occurrence there was scored across all 110 or so repertoires. It was suggested by the authors that the approach could potentially be generalized to other disease states and immunological phenotypes. The study gave a list of some 150 TCR beta chains associated with cytomegalovirus.

Library preparation employed the immunoSEQ multiplex PCR assay. As for how the authors treated the data: A statistical classification framework was built to diagnose cytomegalovirus status from the catalog of TCR beta chain sequences. TCRdb mirrors the immuneACCESS table, restricted to in-frame sequences. Some clones are absent from its copies; in checked studies, under half trace to an unresolved V gene, and the reason for the others is unknown. The V and J calls and clone size were taken over from that table, and D and trimming were inferred from the DNA. The sample table contains some 180,000 clones; only one count was recorded for approximately 86% of them. The ten most abundant clones make up 7.2% of the sample. The donors belonged to the validation cohort of approximately 130 subjects, which was separate from the roughly 670-subject first cohort. Counted from cysteine to phenylalanine, this CDR3 has 15 amino acids. Only the CDR3 DNA is retained, 45 bases long and in frame from the first base. CDR1 MNHEY and CDR2 SMNVEV were looked up in the germline V gene (reference sequence). V loses 6 bases at its end and J loses 3 bases; junction bases beyond the gene matches: 4.

The sequence was collected from a young man in good health and CMV-seropositive. The chain is made from TRBV27 and TRBJ1-3; TRBD1 aligns with 11 central bases. The sequenced sample was PBMCs. The nucleotide sequence is given as TGTGCCAGCAGACCGGGACAGGGGGTTGGAAACACCATATATTTT. This is translated as CASRPGQGVGNTIYF.